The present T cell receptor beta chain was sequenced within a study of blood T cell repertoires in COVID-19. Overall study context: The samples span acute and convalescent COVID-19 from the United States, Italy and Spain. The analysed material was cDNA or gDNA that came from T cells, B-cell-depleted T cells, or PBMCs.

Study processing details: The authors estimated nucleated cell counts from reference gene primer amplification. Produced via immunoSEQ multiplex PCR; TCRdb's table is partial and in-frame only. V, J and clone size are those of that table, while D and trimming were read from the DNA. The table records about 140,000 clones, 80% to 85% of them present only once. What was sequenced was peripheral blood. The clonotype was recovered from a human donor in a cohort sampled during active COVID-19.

DNA for the CDR3: TGTGCCAGCAGTTTAGCGGGGACAGGGGCAGCTTTCTTT. This codes for CASSLAGTGAAFF. The chain joins TRBV12-3 or TRBV12-4 to TRBJ1-1; TRBD1 matches 10 bases. With 0 bases clipped from V and 10 bases from J, the junction kept 2 bases outside the gene matches. CDR3 length equals 13 residues.